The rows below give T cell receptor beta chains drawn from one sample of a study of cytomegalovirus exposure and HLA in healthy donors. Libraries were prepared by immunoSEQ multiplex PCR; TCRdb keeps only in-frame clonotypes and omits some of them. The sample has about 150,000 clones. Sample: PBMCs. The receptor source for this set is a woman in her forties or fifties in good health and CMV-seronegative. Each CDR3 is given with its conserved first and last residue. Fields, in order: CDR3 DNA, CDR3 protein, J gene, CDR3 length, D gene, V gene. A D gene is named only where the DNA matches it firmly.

TGTGCCAGCAGAGTCGATGGGCGTTGCGCCTTC	CASRVDGRCAF	TRBJ1-2	11	NA	TRBV7-2
TGTGCTAGTTCCGGACAGTTGAACACTGAAGCTTTCTTT	CASSGQLNTEAFF	TRBJ1-1	13	NA	TRBV12-5
TGTGCCAGCAGTACCTACTCCTACGAGCAGTACTTC	CASSTYSYEQYF	TRBJ2-7	12	NA	TRBV28
TGTGCCTGGAGGCGGGGGGCCCAAGATACGCAGTATTTT	CAWRRGAQDTQYF	TRBJ2-3	13	TRBD2	TRBV30
TGCAGTGCTGGTTCAGTATATGGCTACACCTTC	CSAGSVYGYTF	TRBJ1-2	11	NA	TRBV20-1
TGTGCCAGCAGCGTAGGGCTAGCGGGAGGGAACGAGCAGTACTTC	CASSVGLAGGNEQYF	TRBJ2-7	15	TRBD2	TRBV9
TGTGCCAGCAGCCCGGTGACCTACGAGCAGTACTTC	CASSPVTYEQYF	TRBJ2-7	12	NA	TRBV11-1
TGCGCCAGCAGCTCGGGGACACCTCGGGAAGAGACCCAGTACTTC	CASSSGTPREETQYF	TRBJ2-5	15	NA	TRBV5-1
TGTGCCAGCAGGGTGACAGGGGGAAGCAATCAGCCCCAGCATTTT	CASRVTGGSNQPQHF	TRBJ1-5	15	TRBD1	TRBV6-1
TGCGCCAGCAGCGACAGGGGTACTAATGAAAAACTGTTTTTT	CASSDRGTNEKLFF	TRBJ1-4	14	TRBD1	TRBV5-1
TGTGCCAGCAGCCCTGGGACTACCAGTTCCTACGAGCAGTACTTC	CASSPGTTSSYEQYF	TRBJ2-7	15	TRBD2	TRBV4-2
TGTGCCAGCAGCCTAGAGACAGGGGGTCGAGGTGAAGCTTTCTTT	CASSLETGGRGEAFF	TRBJ1-1	15	TRBD1	TRBV7-9
TGTGCCAGCAGCTTGTCCGGGAGAGGAGGAGAGACCCAGTACTTC	CASSLSGRGGETQYF	TRBJ2-5	15	NA	TRBV5-4
TGTGCCAGCAGCTTAACCAGGGAGGGGATAGATACGCAGTATTTT	CASSLTREGIDTQYF	TRBJ2-3	15	TRBD2	TRBV7-3
TGTGCCAGTAGTCCACGGGGGGGCGAGGGTCGTGGCTACACCTTC	CASSPRGGEGRGYTF	TRBJ1-2	15	NA	TRBV19
TGCGCCAGCAGTGATAGCTCCTACGAGCAGTACTTC	CASSDSSYEQYF	TRBJ2-7	12	NA	TRBV5-1
TGTGCCACCTCTACTAGCGGGGGCAATGGAGATACGCAGTATTTT	CATSTSGGNGDTQYF	TRBJ2-3	15	TRBD2	TRBV2
TGTGCCAGCAGCTCCCGGACAGGGGAAGTACACACTGAAGCTTTCTTT	CASSSRTGEVHTEAFF	TRBJ1-1	16	TRBD1	TRBV7-8
TGTGCCAGCATTAGTCGAGGCTCCGACAGGCCATATGGCTACACCTTC	CASISRGSDRPYGYTF	TRBJ1-2	16	NA	TRBV28
TGTGCCTGGAGTCGGGGTTCCTACAATGAGCAGTTCTTC	CAWSRGSYNEQFF	TRBJ2-1	13	NA	TRBV30
TGTGCCAGCAGCCACCTCCTGGGGGGGGCGCCCGGCTACACCTTC	CASSHLLGGAPGYTF	TRBJ1-2	15	NA	TRBV7-9
TGTGCCAGCAGCCCCCGCGGGGTGTACGAGCAGTACTTC	CASSPRGVYEQYF	TRBJ2-7	13	NA	TRBV11-1
TGTGCCAGCAGGAGGACTAGCGGGACCTCCTACAATGAGCAGTTCTTC	CASRRTSGTSYNEQFF	TRBJ2-1	16	TRBD2	TRBV7-6
TGCAGCGTTGCTGAGACAGGGAGCTGCGAGCAGTACTTC	CSVAETGSCEQYF	TRBJ2-7	13	TRBD1	TRBV29-1
TGTGCCAGCAGCACCGTGGACTCGAGTCCCGGCTCCTACGAGCAGTACTTC	CASSTVDSSPGSYEQYF	TRBJ2-7	17	NA	TRBV5-6
TGTGCCAGCAGCTTGGCAGTTCCCAGCACAGATACGCAGTATTTT	CASSLAVPSTDTQYF	TRBJ2-3	15	NA	TRBV5-4
TGTGCCAGCAGTGGGGGGCAGAGATATTCACCCCTCCACTTT	CASSGGQRYSPLHF	TRBJ1-6	14	NA	TRBV2
TGTGCCAGCTCACCAGACTCCTTATCCCTCTACGAGCAGTACTTC	CASSPDSLSLYEQYF	TRBJ2-7	15	NA	TRBV18
TGTGCCAGCAGCAGGGGGCAAGAGACCCAGTACTTC	CASSRGQETQYF	TRBJ2-5	12	TRBD1	TRBV2
TGTGCCAGCAGCCGCGGTCCCTCTGGAAACACCATATATTTT	CASSRGPSGNTIYF	TRBJ1-3	14	NA	TRBV7-3
TGTGCCAGCAGTGAAGTATTAGGGGGCCGGACTGAAGCTTTCTTT	CASSEVLGGRTEAFF	TRBJ1-1	15	TRBD1	TRBV6-1
TGTGCCAGCAGCCAACCGGGACAGGAGACCTACGAGCAGTACTTC	CASSQPGQETYEQYF	TRBJ2-7	15	TRBD1	TRBV4-2
TGTGCCAGCAGCCAAGAATCCCTCGCGAATCAGCCCCAGCATTTT	CASSQESLANQPQHF	TRBJ1-5	15	NA	TRBV4-2
TGTGCCAGCAGCTTGACAGGGGCCACTGAAGCTTTCTTT	CASSLTGATEAFF	TRBJ1-1	13	TRBD1	TRBV5-4
TGTGCCAGCAGCTTAGATCTAGCGGGGGGGAGCCCCTACGAGCAGTACTTC	CASSLDLAGGSPYEQYF	TRBJ2-7	17	TRBD2	TRBV5-4
TGTGCCAGTACCTCGGGGGAGGGGAACACTGAAGCTTTCTTT	CASTSGEGNTEAFF	TRBJ1-1	14	NA	TRBV19
TGTGCCAGCAGCTCGGGACTAGCGGGGGGAGATACGCAGTATTTT	CASSSGLAGGDTQYF	TRBJ2-3	15	TRBD2	TRBV7-2
TGCAGCTTAGGACAGGGGGAAGAGACCCAGTACTTC	CSLGQGEETQYF	TRBJ2-5	12	TRBD1	TRBV29-1
TGTGCCAGCAGTTACGGGACTGACTATAATTCACCCCTCCACTTT	CASSYGTDYNSPLHF	TRBJ1-6	15	NA	TRBV6-6
TGTGCCAGCAGCTTAAGGACTAGCGGAACCTACGAGCAGTACTTC	CASSLRTSGTYEQYF	TRBJ2-7	15	TRBD2	TRBV7-2
TGTGCCAGCTCACCACAAGGTCAGGACACAAATCAGCCCCAGCATTTT	CASSPQGQDTNQPQHF	TRBJ1-5	16	NA	TRBV18
TGTGCCTCCCTCCCCACTAGCGAGACCTACGAGCAGTACTTC	CASLPTSETYEQYF	TRBJ2-7	14	TRBD2	TRBV10-3
TGCGCCAGCAGGTCATCAGGGGTCGGTCCAGATACGCAGTATTTT	CASRSSGVGPDTQYF	TRBJ2-3	15	NA	TRBV5-1
TGTGCCAGCAACGAACAGGGGGATGCGACCCAGTACTTC	CASNEQGDATQYF	TRBJ2-5	13	TRBD1	TRBV2
TGCAGCGTTGAAGGGCGGGCTGGTTCCTACAATGAGCAGTTCTTC	CSVEGRAGSYNEQFF	TRBJ2-1	15	NA	TRBV29-1
TGCGCCAGCAGCTCGACTAGCGGGGGGGCCTCCTACAATGAGCAGTTCTTC	CASSSTSGGASYNEQFF	TRBJ2-1	17	TRBD2	TRBV5-1
TGTGCCAGCAGCGACCGCAAGGGGAGCACAGATACGCAGTATTTT	CASSDRKGSTDTQYF	TRBJ2-3	15	NA	TRBV6-5
TGTGCCAGCAGCCAATTTATGGGCCCCATGCAGCCCCAGCATTTT	CASSQFMGPMQPQHF	TRBJ1-5	15	NA	TRBV16
TGTGCCAGCAGCAGACCGGGACAGTACGAGCAGTACTTC	CASSRPGQYEQYF	TRBJ2-7	13	TRBD1	TRBV9